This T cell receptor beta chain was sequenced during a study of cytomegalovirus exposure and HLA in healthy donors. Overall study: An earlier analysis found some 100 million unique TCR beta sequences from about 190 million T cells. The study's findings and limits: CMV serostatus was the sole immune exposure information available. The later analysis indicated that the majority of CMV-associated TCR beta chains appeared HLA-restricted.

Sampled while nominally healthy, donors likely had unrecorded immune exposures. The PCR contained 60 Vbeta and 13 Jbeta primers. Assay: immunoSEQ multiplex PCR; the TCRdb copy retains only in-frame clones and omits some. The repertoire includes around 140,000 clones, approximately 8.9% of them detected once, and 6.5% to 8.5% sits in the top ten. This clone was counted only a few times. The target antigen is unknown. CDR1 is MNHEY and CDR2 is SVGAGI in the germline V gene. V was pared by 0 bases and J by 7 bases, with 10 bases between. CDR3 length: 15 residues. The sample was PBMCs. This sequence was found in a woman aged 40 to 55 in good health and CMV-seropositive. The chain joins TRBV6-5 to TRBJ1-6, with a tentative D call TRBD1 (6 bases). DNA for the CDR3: TGTGCCAGCAGTTACTCGACAGGACAGAATTCACCCCTCCACTTT. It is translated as CASSYSTGQNSPLHF.